This T cell receptor beta chain was found in a study of cytomegalovirus exposure and HLA in healthy donors. Method: immunoSEQ multiplex PCR; TCRdb's copy keeps in-frame clones and lacks some. The data contain roughly 240,000 clones, more than 75% of them singletons. Germline loops: CDR1 MDHEN, CDR2 SYDVKM. Trimming took off 10 bases at V and 1 base at J, with 17 bases between the two ends. CDR3 length equals 14 residues. Sequences were obtained from PBMCs. This chain connects TRBV28 to TRBJ2-7; maybe TRBD1 (6 bases). The sequence was obtained from a man between 18 and 29 years old in good health and CMV-seronegative. CDR3 DNA: TGTGCCACCACCCCATCAGACAGGTCCTACGAGCAGTACTTC. This sequence encodes CATTPSDRSYEQYF.